This T cell receptor beta chain emerged from a study of T cells in Graves' hyperthyroidism and ophthalmopathy. The CDR3 spans 16 residues. The ends were cut back, 0 bases at V and 5 bases at J, with 13 bases in the middle. Germline V lookup: CDR1 LNHNV, CDR2 YYDKDF (reference sequence). Researchers took RNA transcripts and amplified the TCR beta CDR3 regions from them. HTBI primers drove first-round RT-PCR of the TCR CDR3. Each CDR3 protein is one row after TCRdb ran MiXCR on the multiplex PCR reads. This sample has hundreds of thousands of distinct CDR3 sequences, with around an eighth found just once.

This TCR derives from a man over 45 with Graves' ophthalmopathy. The chain joins TRBV15 to TRBJ2-2; tentatively, D is TRBD1 (7 bases). The sequencing sample was made of blood. CDR3 in amino acids: CATSRDAGQKTGELFF. CDR3 nucleotide sequence: TGTGCCACCAGCAGAGATGCGGGACAGAAAACCGGGGAGCTGTTTTTT.